The sequence of this T cell receptor (beta chain) was determined in a study of cytomegalovirus exposure and HLA in healthy donors. Study outcomes and limitations: TCR beta sequences reportedly predicted most subjects' HLA-A and HLA-B alleles accurately.

The PCR made use of 60 Vbeta and 13 Jbeta primers. The repertoire was sequenced with immunoSEQ multiplex PCR; TCRdb's copy has only in-frame clones and lacks some. The sample yields around 55,000 clones, roughly 74% seen once. About this clone: What it binds is not known.

The TCR was taken from a man aged 35-49 years in good health and CMV-seropositive. Sequencing used PBMCs.

CDR3 nucleotide sequence: TGTGCCAGCAGCCCCGCCTGGGGAGGGAACACTGAAGCTTTCTTT. Amino acid sequence: CASSPAWGGNTEAFF. V and J are TRBV9 and TRBJ1-1; D remains ambiguous. The CDR3 length is 15 residues. CDR1 SGDLS and CDR2 YYNGEE come from the germline V gene. Trimming left V 4 bases short and J 1 base short, with 14 bases between.